The rows below give T cell receptor beta chains drawn from one sample of a study of identical twins. TCRdb used MiXCR to reprocess the 5' RACE reads, holding one entry per CDR3 protein. Among under 500,000 distinct CDR3 sequences listed, approximately 15% were seen once. In addition, the sample was reused for a study of yellow fever vaccine responses in identical twins.

Sequenced sample: CD4+ T cells sorted from blood. Receptors were obtained from a woman younger than 30 in good health. Each CDR3 is given with its conserved first and last residue. A D gene is named only where the DNA matches it firmly. Rows give clone size only sometimes, using once, few, many, or a class for an expanded clone.

V gene: TRBV25-1; clone size: few; D gene: TRBD1; J gene: TRBJ1-3; CDR3 protein: CASSEIVGQTSGNTIYF; CDR3 DNA: TGTGCCAGCAGTGAAATAGTGGGACAGACGTCTGGAAACACCATATATTTT
V gene: TRBV29-1; clone size: many; D gene: TRBD1; J gene: TRBJ1-1; CDR3 protein: CSVGQGAMNTEAFF; CDR3 DNA: TGCAGCGTTGGACAGGGGGCGATGAACACTGAAGCTTTCTTT
V gene: TRBV6-2/TRBV6-3; clone size: few; D gene: TRBD2; J gene: TRBJ2-7; CDR3 protein: CASSYHSGTGTSGSYEQYF; CDR3 DNA: TGTGCCAGCAGTTACCACTCGGGGACCGGGACTAGCGGGAGTTACGAGCAGTACTTC
V gene: TRBV20-1; clone size: few; D gene: -; J gene: TRBJ2-7; CDR3 protein: CSASERVDWWQYF; CDR3 DNA: TGCAGTGCTAGCGAAAGGGTGGACTGGTGGCAGTACTTC
V gene: TRBV9; clone size: few; D gene: TRBD1; J gene: TRBJ1-3; CDR3 protein: CASSAIGTAGNTIYF; CDR3 DNA: TGTGCCAGCAGCGCAATCGGGACAGCTGGAAACACCATATATTTT
V gene: TRBV24-1; clone size: few; D gene: -; J gene: TRBJ2-5; CDR3 protein: CATSDYRRYSTQETQYF; CDR3 DNA: TGTGCCACCAGTGATTACCGCCGATACAGTACCCAAGAGACCCAGTACTTC
V gene: TRBV6-5; clone size: -; D gene: TRBD2; J gene: TRBJ2-3; CDR3 protein: CASSFLAGDTQYF; CDR3 DNA: TGTGCCAGCAGTTTCCTAGCGGGAGATACGCAGTATTTT
V gene: TRBV14; clone size: -; D gene: -; J gene: TRBJ2-7; CDR3 protein: CASSQDRGPASVQYF; CDR3 DNA: TGTGCCAGCAGCCAAGATAGGGGACCGGCTTCCGTGCAGTACTTC
V gene: TRBV4-1; clone size: many; D gene: -; J gene: TRBJ2-3; CDR3 protein: CASSPVGGEDTQYF; CDR3 DNA: TGCGCCAGCAGCCCTGTGGGAGGAGAGGATACGCAGTATTTT
V gene: TRBV10-3; clone size: few; D gene: TRBD2; J gene: TRBJ2-1; CDR3 protein: CAISESALAGVGEQFF; CDR3 DNA: TGTGCCATCAGTGAGTCGGCACTAGCGGGGGTGGGTGAGCAGTTCTTC
V gene: TRBV7-9; clone size: few; D gene: -; J gene: TRBJ2-1; CDR3 protein: CASSLVQAGSNEQFF; CDR3 DNA: TGTGCCAGCAGCTTAGTTCAGGCCGGGAGCAATGAGCAGTTCTTC
V gene: TRBV5-1; clone size: few; D gene: TRBD1; J gene: TRBJ2-5; CDR3 protein: CASSRGQGGQGRETQYF; CDR3 DNA: TGCGCCAGCAGCCGCGGACAGGGTGGTCAGGGGAGAGAGACCCAGTACTTC
V gene: TRBV5-4; clone size: -; D gene: -; J gene: TRBJ2-5; CDR3 protein: CASSLGPGNTQETQYF; CDR3 DNA: TGTGCCAGCAGCTTGGGGCCGGGGAACACCCAAGAGACCCAGTACTTC
V gene: TRBV7-9; clone size: few; D gene: -; J gene: TRBJ2-7; CDR3 protein: CASSLEASLYEQYF; CDR3 DNA: TGTGCCAGCAGCTTAGAAGCTAGCCTCTACGAGCAGTACTTC
V gene: TRBV5-1; clone size: few; D gene: -; J gene: TRBJ2-1; CDR3 protein: CASSAGGRDEQFF; CDR3 DNA: TGCGCCAGCAGCGCTGGGGGCAGAGATGAGCAGTTCTTC
V gene: TRBV2; clone size: -; D gene: -; J gene: TRBJ2-7; CDR3 protein: CASSERGRLYEQYF; CDR3 DNA: TGTGCCAGCAGTGAACGAGGGCGGCTCTACGAGCAGTACTTC
V gene: TRBV5-1; clone size: few; D gene: TRBD2; J gene: TRBJ2-3; CDR3 protein: CASSSQGGAPDTQYF; CDR3 DNA: TGCGCCAGCAGCTCCCAGGGAGGGGCCCCAGATACGCAGTATTTT
V gene: TRBV10-3; clone size: -; D gene: TRBD1; J gene: TRBJ2-2; CDR3 protein: CAITPGTGDTGELFF; CDR3 DNA: TGTGCCATCACTCCGGGGACAGGGGACACCGGGGAGCTGTTTTTT
V gene: TRBV9; clone size: -; D gene: -; J gene: TRBJ2-2; CDR3 protein: CASSVESGKAGELFF; CDR3 DNA: TGTGCCAGCAGCGTAGAGTCGGGGAAAGCGGGGGAGCTGTTTTTT
V gene: TRBV12-3/TRBV12-4; clone size: -; D gene: TRBD1; J gene: TRBJ2-5; CDR3 protein: CASNPGQGAQETQYF; CDR3 DNA: TGTGCCAGCAATCCGGGACAGGGGGCTCAGGAGACCCAGTACTTC
V gene: TRBV3-1; clone size: -; D gene: TRBD1; J gene: TRBJ2-5; CDR3 protein: CACCQGTGVFETQYF; CDR3 DNA: TGTGCCTGCTGCCAAGGGACAGGGGTATTCGAGACCCAGTACTTC
V gene: TRBV7-8; clone size: -; D gene: TRBD1; J gene: TRBJ2-7; CDR3 protein: CASSKPTIVLQGSSREQYF; CDR3 DNA: TGTGCCAGCAGCAAACCGACTATAGTTCTACAGGGGTCATCGCGGGAGCAGTACTTC
V gene: TRBV4-1; clone size: -; D gene: -; J gene: TRBJ2-7; CDR3 protein: CASSQALSGYEQYF; CDR3 DNA: TGCGCCAGCAGCCAAGCTCTTTCCGGCTACGAGCAGTACTTC
V gene: TRBV4-2; clone size: -; D gene: -; J gene: TRBJ2-1; CDR3 protein: CASSPRQGLGDTGNEQFF; CDR3 DNA: TGTGCCAGCAGCCCCCGGCAGGGTTTGGGTGATACTGGCAATGAGCAGTTCTTC
V gene: TRBV5-6; clone size: -; D gene: -; J gene: TRBJ2-7; CDR3 protein: CASSPKGRRFSYEQYF; CDR3 DNA: TGTGCCAGCAGCCCGAAGGGGCGGAGGTTCTCCTACGAGCAGTACTTC
V gene: TRBV4-3; clone size: many; D gene: -; J gene: TRBJ2-1; CDR3 protein: CASSLFLPSGGPANEQFF; CDR3 DNA: TGCGCCAGCAGCCTTTTCCTCCCGTCGGGGGGCCCTGCCAATGAGCAGTTCTTC
V gene: TRBV6-2/TRBV6-3; clone size: few; D gene: -; J gene: TRBJ2-1; CDR3 protein: CASSYGAAYDNEQFF; CDR3 DNA: TGTGCCAGCAGTTATGGCGCGGCATACGACAATGAGCAGTTCTTC
V gene: TRBV3-1; clone size: -; D gene: TRBD1; J gene: TRBJ1-2; CDR3 protein: CASSQVDRGVNGYTF; CDR3 DNA: TGTGCCAGCAGCCAAGTGGACAGGGGTGTCAATGGCTACACCTTC
V gene: TRBV2; clone size: -; D gene: TRBD2; J gene: TRBJ2-5; CDR3 protein: CASIRGLAGGGETQYF; CDR3 DNA: TGTGCCAGCATCAGAGGACTAGCGGGAGGTGGAGAGACCCAGTACTTC
V gene: TRBV29-1; clone size: few; D gene: TRBD2; J gene: TRBJ2-7; CDR3 protein: CSCRGGLYEQYF; CDR3 DNA: TGCAGCTGCCGCGGGGGGCTCTACGAGCAGTACTTC
V gene: TRBV3-1; clone size: few; D gene: TRBD2; J gene: TRBJ2-5; CDR3 protein: CASSLGTSGGRETQYF; CDR3 DNA: TGTGCCAGCAGCCTAGGGACTAGCGGGGGGCGGGAGACCCAGTACTTC
V gene: TRBV3-1; clone size: -; D gene: TRBD2; J gene: TRBJ2-2; CDR3 protein: CASSQDWGGSNTGELFF; CDR3 DNA: TGTGCCAGCAGCCAAGATTGGGGGGGATCGAACACCGGGGAGCTGTTTTTT
V gene: TRBV7-8; clone size: -; D gene: -; J gene: TRBJ2-7; CDR3 protein: CASSTSKGPSYEQYF; CDR3 DNA: TGTGCCAGCAGCACAAGCAAGGGGCCCTCCTACGAGCAGTACTTC
V gene: TRBV20-1; clone size: -; D gene: TRBD2; J gene: TRBJ2-1; CDR3 protein: CSARSASGGGYNEQFF; CDR3 DNA: TGCAGTGCTAGATCGGCTAGCGGGGGGGGCTACAATGAGCAGTTCTTC
V gene: TRBV20-1; clone size: few; D gene: -; J gene: TRBJ2-7; CDR3 protein: CSARREVYEQYF; CDR3 DNA: TGCAGTGCTAGGAGGGAGGTCTACGAGCAGTACTTC
V gene: TRBV4-1; clone size: -; D gene: -; J gene: TRBJ2-3; CDR3 protein: CASSPGTDTDMQYF; CDR3 DNA: TGCGCCAGCAGCCCCGGGACTGACACAGATATGCAGTATTTT
V gene: TRBV7-9; clone size: -; D gene: -; J gene: TRBJ2-5; CDR3 protein: CASSLGGWAETQYF; CDR3 DNA: TGTGCCAGCAGCTTGGGGGGCTGGGCAGAGACCCAGTACTTC
V gene: TRBV4-3; clone size: few; D gene: -; J gene: TRBJ2-7; CDR3 protein: CASSRRLDSGPYEQYF; CDR3 DNA: TGCGCCAGCAGCCGAAGACTAGATTCGGGGCCCTACGAGCAGTACTTC
V gene: TRBV12-3/TRBV12-4; clone size: -; D gene: TRBD1; J gene: TRBJ1-4; CDR3 protein: CASSPLGQRANEKLFF; CDR3 DNA: TGTGCCAGCAGTCCCCTGGGACAGAGAGCTAATGAAAAACTGTTTTTT
V gene: TRBV28; clone size: few; D gene: -; J gene: TRBJ2-3; CDR3 protein: CASRWTVADTQYF; CDR3 DNA: TGTGCCAGCAGATGGACAGTCGCAGATACGCAGTATTTT
V gene: TRBV9; clone size: few; D gene: TRBD1; J gene: TRBJ2-1; CDR3 protein: CASSVRTGGYNEQFF; CDR3 DNA: TGTGCCAGCAGCGTGAGGACAGGGGGCTATAATGAGCAGTTCTTC
V gene: TRBV12-3/TRBV12-4; clone size: -; D gene: -; J gene: TRBJ1-3; CDR3 protein: CASSTRHASGNTIYF; CDR3 DNA: TGTGCCAGCAGTACCCGACATGCCTCTGGAAACACCATATATTTT
V gene: TRBV29-1; clone size: few; D gene: -; J gene: TRBJ2-7; CDR3 protein: CSGRRGAEQYF; CDR3 DNA: TGCAGCGGCCGAAGAGGAGCCGAGCAGTACTTC
V gene: TRBV7-9; clone size: -; D gene: TRBD1; J gene: TRBJ2-2; CDR3 protein: CASSPTTGWNGELFF; CDR3 DNA: TGTGCCAGCAGCCCTACGACAGGGTGGAACGGGGAGCTGTTTTTT
V gene: TRBV12-3/TRBV12-4; clone size: many; D gene: TRBD1; J gene: TRBJ2-7; CDR3 protein: CASSPGQNSYEQYF; CDR3 DNA: TGTGCCAGCAGCCCGGGACAGAACTCCTACGAGCAGTACTTC
V gene: TRBV27; clone size: few; D gene: -; J gene: TRBJ2-7; CDR3 protein: CASSLGGYGEQYF; CDR3 DNA: TGTGCCAGCAGTTTAGGGGGATACGGCGAGCAGTACTTC
V gene: TRBV10-1; clone size: -; D gene: TRBD1; J gene: TRBJ2-7; CDR3 protein: CASSEAGTGFYEQYF; CDR3 DNA: TGCGCCAGCAGTGAGGCCGGGACAGGTTTCTACGAGCAGTACTTC
V gene: TRBV19; clone size: -; D gene: -; J gene: TRBJ2-7; CDR3 protein: CASKPGTLAYEQYF; CDR3 DNA: TGTGCCAGTAAACCCGGGACATTGGCCTACGAGCAGTACTTC
V gene: TRBV7-3; clone size: -; D gene: -; J gene: TRBJ2-2; CDR3 protein: CASSPAGAVGELFF; CDR3 DNA: TGTGCCAGCAGCCCCGCCGGGGCTGTCGGGGAGCTGTTTTTT
V gene: TRBV20-1; clone size: -; D gene: -; J gene: TRBJ1-1; CDR3 protein: CSARDTGKMNTEAFF; CDR3 DNA: TGCAGTGCTAGAGATACAGGGAAAATGAACACTGAAGCTTTCTTT
V gene: TRBV5-1; clone size: -; D gene: TRBD2; J gene: TRBJ2-2; CDR3 protein: CASSLAGTNTGELFF; CDR3 DNA: TGTGCCAGCAGCTTAGCGGGGACGAACACCGGGGAGCTGTTTTTT
V gene: TRBV6-5; clone size: -; D gene: TRBD2; J gene: TRBJ2-1; CDR3 protein: CASRDSLAGAYNEQFF; CDR3 DNA: TGTGCCAGCAGGGACTCACTAGCGGGGGCTTACAATGAGCAGTTCTTC
V gene: TRBV27; clone size: few; D gene: TRBD1; J gene: TRBJ2-7; CDR3 protein: CASSSPGTGTYEQYF; CDR3 DNA: TGTGCCAGCAGTTCCCCGGGGACAGGGACCTACGAGCAGTACTTC
V gene: TRBV24-1; clone size: -; D gene: -; J gene: TRBJ2-1; CDR3 protein: CATSGVTEYNEQFF; CDR3 DNA: TGTGCCACCAGTGGTGTCACAGAATACAATGAGCAGTTCTTC
V gene: TRBV15; clone size: -; D gene: TRBD1; J gene: TRBJ2-5; CDR3 protein: CATSRVGGGETQYF; CDR3 DNA: TGTGCCACCAGCAGAGTAGGGGGCGGAGAGACCCAGTACTTC
V gene: TRBV2; clone size: few; D gene: TRBD2; J gene: TRBJ2-5; CDR3 protein: CATQTETSVVETQYF; CDR3 DNA: TGTGCCACCCAGACAGAGACTAGCGTGGTAGAGACCCAGTACTTC
V gene: TRBV29-1; clone size: few; D gene: -; J gene: TRBJ2-1; CDR3 protein: CSVVFGSLTEQFF; CDR3 DNA: TGCAGCGTTGTTTTTGGGAGTCTTACTGAGCAGTTCTTC
V gene: TRBV19; clone size: once; D gene: -; J gene: TRBJ1-1; CDR3 protein: CASSILVPGNTEAFF; CDR3 DNA: TGTGCCAGTAGTATTTTAGTCCCGGGGAACACTGAAGCTTTCTTT
V gene: TRBV20-1; clone size: -; D gene: -; J gene: TRBJ1-2; CDR3 protein: CSARQPRGGNGYTF; CDR3 DNA: TGCAGTGCTAGGCAGCCAAGAGGGGGGAATGGCTACACCTTC